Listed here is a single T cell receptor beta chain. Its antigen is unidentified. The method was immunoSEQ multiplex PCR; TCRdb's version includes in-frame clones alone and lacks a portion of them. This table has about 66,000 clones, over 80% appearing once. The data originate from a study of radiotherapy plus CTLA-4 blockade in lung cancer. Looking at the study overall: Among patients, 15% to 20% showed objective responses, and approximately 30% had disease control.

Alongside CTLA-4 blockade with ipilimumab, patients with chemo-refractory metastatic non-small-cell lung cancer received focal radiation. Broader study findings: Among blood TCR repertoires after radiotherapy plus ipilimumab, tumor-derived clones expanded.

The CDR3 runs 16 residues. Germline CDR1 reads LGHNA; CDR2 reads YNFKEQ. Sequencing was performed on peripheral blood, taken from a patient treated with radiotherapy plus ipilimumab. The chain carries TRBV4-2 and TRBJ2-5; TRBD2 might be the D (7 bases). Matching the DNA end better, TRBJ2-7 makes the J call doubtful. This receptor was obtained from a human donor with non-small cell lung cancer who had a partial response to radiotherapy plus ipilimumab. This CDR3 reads CASSQDITGGHYEQYF. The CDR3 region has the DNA TGTGCCAGCAGCCAAGATATAACGGGGGGCCACTACGAGCAGTACTTC.